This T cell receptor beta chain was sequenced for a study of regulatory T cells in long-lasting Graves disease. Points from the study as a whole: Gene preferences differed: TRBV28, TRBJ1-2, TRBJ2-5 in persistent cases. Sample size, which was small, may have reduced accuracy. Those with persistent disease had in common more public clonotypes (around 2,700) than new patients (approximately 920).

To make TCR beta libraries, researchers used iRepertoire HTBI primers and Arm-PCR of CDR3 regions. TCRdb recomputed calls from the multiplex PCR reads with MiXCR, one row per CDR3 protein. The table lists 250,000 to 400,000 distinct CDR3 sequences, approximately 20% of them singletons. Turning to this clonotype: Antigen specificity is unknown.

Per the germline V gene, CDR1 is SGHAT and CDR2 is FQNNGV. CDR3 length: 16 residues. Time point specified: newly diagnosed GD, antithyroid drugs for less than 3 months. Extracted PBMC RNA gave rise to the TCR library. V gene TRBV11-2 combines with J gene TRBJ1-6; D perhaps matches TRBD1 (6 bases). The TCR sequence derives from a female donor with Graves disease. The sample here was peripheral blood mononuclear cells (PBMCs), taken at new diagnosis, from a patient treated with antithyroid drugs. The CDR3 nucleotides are TGTATCAGCAGCTTGAAGGGGGGATTAAATAATTCACCCCTCCACTTT. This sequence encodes CISSLKGGLNNSPLHF.